What follows is one T cell receptor (beta chain) and its context. This specimen comes from a study of blood T cell repertoires in COVID-19. Study-wide context: The cDNA or gDNA used as material had been derived from T cells, B-cell-depleted T cells, or PBMCs.

The authors' processing: Scientists estimated how many nucleated cells there were by amplifying reference gene primers. Only in-frame clones appear in the TCRdb table, and some are missing; sequencing was by immunoSEQ multiplex PCR. The V and J calls and clone size are taken from that table; D and trimming were inferred from the DNA. The sample has roughly 200,000 clones, over 75% seen once. The CDR3 is 18 residues long. Germline V gives CDR1 SGHVS, CDR2 FQNEAQ. With 5 bases removed from V and 0 bases from J, the gap between germline ends came to 21 bases. This TCR was sampled from a man between 60 and 75 years old with acute or convalescent COVID-19. The specimen was peripheral blood. The V gene is TRBV7-8, the J gene TRBJ2-3; D may be TRBD1 (6 bases). Here the CDR3 DNA reads TGTGCCAGCAGCACTACAGGGTTGGCACCGAGAAGCACAGATACGCAGTATTTT. Translation gives CASSTTGLAPRSTDTQYF.